A selection of T cell receptor beta chains follows, all from one sample in a study of regulatory T cells in long-lasting Graves disease. In TCRdb, the multiplex PCR reads were re-called with MiXCR into one record per CDR3 protein. The sample yields 350,000 to 450,000 distinct CDR3 sequences, approximately 12% seen once. These same records also appear under a second study, on T cells in Graves' hyperthyroidism and ophthalmopathy.

Material: peripheral blood mononuclear cells (PBMCs), obtained at new diagnosis, from a patient treated with antithyroid drugs. These receptor sequences come from a woman aged 18 to 35 with Graves disease. Each CDR3 is given with its conserved first and last residue. The D gene is left open where the match is weak. A clone size is listed for some rows: how often the clone was seen (once, few, many), or a class if it is expanded.

J: TRBJ1-1
size: many
V: TRBV28
D: .
CDR3: CASSLSFDGEAFF
DNA: TGTGCCAGCAGTTTATCCTTCGACGGTGAAGCTTTCTTT

J: TRBJ2-3
size: many
V: TRBV12-3/TRBV12-4
D: .
CDR3: CASSLRHLVLGQDTQYF
DNA: TGTGCCAGCAGTTTAAGGCATCTGGTACTGGGTCAAGATACGCAGTATTTT

J: TRBJ2-2
size: few
V: TRBV28
D: TRBD2
CDR3: CASQWNWGGSNTGELFF
DNA: TGTGCCAGCCAGTGGAATTGGGGAGGGAGTAACACCGGGGAGCTGTTTTTT

J: TRBJ1-1
size: many
V: TRBV7-3
D: .
CDR3: CASSFGQQTEAFF
DNA: TGTGCCAGCAGCTTTGGGCAACAAACTGAAGCTTTCTTT

J: TRBJ1-1
size: many
V: TRBV20-1
D: .
CDR3: CSAAPDVNTEAFF
DNA: TGCAGTGCTGCTCCGGACGTGAACACTGAAGCTTTCTTT

J: TRBJ2-3
size: many
V: TRBV12-3/TRBV12-4
D: .
CDR3: CASSLPAPSTDTQYF
DNA: TGTGCCAGCAGTTTGCCAGCACCTAGCACAGATACGCAGTATTTT

J: TRBJ2-1
size: .
V: TRBV19
D: TRBD1
CDR3: CASSTPQGATHNEQFF
DNA: TGTGCCAGTAGTACCCCACAGGGGGCGACTCACAATGAGCAGTTCTTC

J: TRBJ1-1
size: many
V: TRBV6-1
D: TRBD1
CDR3: CASSPQDREGEAFF
DNA: TGTGCCAGCAGCCCGCAGGACAGGGAGGGTGAAGCTTTCTTT

J: TRBJ1-5
size: .
V: TRBV7-2
D: .
CDR3: CASSLWGARRYSNQPQHF
DNA: TGTGCCAGCAGCTTATGGGGGGCGCGTCGATATAGCAATCAGCCCCAGCATTTT

J: TRBJ2-7
size: many
V: TRBV5-5
D: .
CDR3: CASSFMTEGYEQYF
DNA: TGTGCCAGCAGCTTCATGACAGAGGGGTACGAGCAGTACTTC

J: TRBJ1-1
size: many
V: TRBV6-9
D: .
CDR3: CASSYNQGFFPETEAFF
DNA: TGTGCCAGCAGTTATAATCAGGGTTTCTTTCCGGAGACTGAAGCTTTCTTT

J: TRBJ1-1
size: many
V: TRBV19
D: .
CDR3: CASKPGQGNTEAFF
DNA: TGTGCCAGTAAGCCGGGGCAAGGGAACACTGAAGCTTTCTTT

J: TRBJ2-1
size: .
V: TRBV4-3
D: .
CDR3: CASSRPGAGAYNEQFF
DNA: TGCGCCAGCAGTCGACCAGGGGCCGGCGCCTACAATGAGCAGTTCTTC

J: TRBJ1-1
size: .
V: TRBV5-5
D: .
CDR3: CASSLAPHKGNTEAFF
DNA: TGTGCCAGCAGCTTGGCCCCCCACAAAGGGAACACTGAAGCTTTCTTT

J: TRBJ2-5
size: many
V: TRBV29-1
D: TRBD2
CDR3: CSVDSSGGGETQYF
DNA: TGCAGCGTTGATTCTAGCGGTGGGGGAGAGACCCAGTACTTC

J: TRBJ2-1
size: many
V: TRBV7-2
D: TRBD2
CDR3: CASSPGGYNEQFF
DNA: TGTGCCAGCAGCCCGGGGGGGTACAATGAGCAGTTCTTC

J: TRBJ2-7
size: .
V: TRBV3-2
D: .
CDR3: CASSLPYPGPYPGEQYF
DNA: TGTGCCAGCAGCCTTCCCTATCCTGGACCCTACCCGGGCGAGCAGTACTTC

J: TRBJ1-5
size: .
V: TRBV7-2
D: .
CDR3: CASSLSGGLGQPQHF
DNA: TGTGCCAGCAGCTTATCCGGGGGGCTTGGTCAGCCCCAGCATTTT

J: TRBJ2-1
size: many
V: TRBV20-1
D: TRBD2
CDR3: CSARAELAGANSYNEQFF
DNA: TGCAGTGCTAGAGCGGAACTAGCGGGGGCCAACTCCTACAATGAGCAGTTCTTC

J: TRBJ2-2
size: many
V: TRBV3-1
D: .
CDR3: CASSRREGNTGELFF
DNA: TGTGCCAGCAGTCGCAGGGAAGGGAACACCGGGGAGCTGTTTTTT

J: TRBJ2-5
size: many
V: TRBV10-1
D: TRBD1
CDR3: CASSRTGEETQYF
DNA: TGCGCCAGCAGCCGGACAGGAGAAGAGACCCAGTACTTC

J: TRBJ1-6
size: many
V: TRBV6-1
D: .
CDR3: CASTMTSPRLSSYNSPLHF
DNA: TGTGCCAGCACCATGACATCCCCACGACTCAGCTCCTATAATTCACCCCTCCACTTT

J: TRBJ2-3
size: .
V: TRBV7-3
D: TRBD2
CDR3: CASSQTLAGGTDTQYF
DNA: TGTGCCAGCAGCCAGACGTTAGCGGGGGGCACAGATACGCAGTATTTT

J: TRBJ2-4
size: many
V: TRBV12-3/TRBV12-4
D: .
CDR3: CASSLTVPGDIQYF
DNA: TGTGCCAGCAGTTTAACGGTTCCGGGGGACATTCAGTACTTC

J: TRBJ1-2
size: many
V: TRBV7-2
D: .
CDR3: CASSPQMGSNYGYTF
DNA: TGTGCCAGCAGCCCGCAGATGGGTAGTAACTATGGCTACACCTTC